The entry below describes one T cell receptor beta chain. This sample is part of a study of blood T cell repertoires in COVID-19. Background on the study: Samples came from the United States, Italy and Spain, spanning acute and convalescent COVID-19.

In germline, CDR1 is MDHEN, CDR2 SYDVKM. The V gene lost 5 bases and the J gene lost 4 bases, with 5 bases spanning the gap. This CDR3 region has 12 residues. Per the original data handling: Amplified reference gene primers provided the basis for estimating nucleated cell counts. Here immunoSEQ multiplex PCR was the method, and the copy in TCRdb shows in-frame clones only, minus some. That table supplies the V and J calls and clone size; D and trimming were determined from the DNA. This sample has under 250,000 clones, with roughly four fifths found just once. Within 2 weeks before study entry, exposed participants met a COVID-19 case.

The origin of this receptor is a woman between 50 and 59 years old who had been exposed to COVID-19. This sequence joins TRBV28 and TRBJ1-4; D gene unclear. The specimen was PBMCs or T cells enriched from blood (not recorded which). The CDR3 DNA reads TGTGCCAGCAGTGAGGGTAATGAAAAACTGTTTTTT. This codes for CASSEGNEKLFF. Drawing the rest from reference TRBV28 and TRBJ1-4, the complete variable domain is DVKVTQSSRYLVKRTGEKVFLECVQDMDHENMFWYRQDPGLGLRLIYFSYDVKMKEKGDIPEGYSVSREKKERFSLILESASTNQTSMYLCASSEGNEKLFFGSGTQLSVL.